This is a list of T cell receptor beta chains from one sample in a study of radiation and T cells in renal cell carcinoma. The repertoire was sequenced with immunoSEQ multiplex PCR; TCRdb's copy has only in-frame clones and lacks some. The sample includes 18,000 or so clones, over 50% of them seen just once. Sequenced material: tumor tissue, taken from a patient whose treatment was nephrectomy without radiotherapy. The receptors were sampled from a man aged 45-65 years with renal cell carcinoma. CDR3s leave out the opening cysteine and the closing phenylalanine or tryptophan. Each record gives: V gene, clone size, J gene, CDR3 protein. Clone sizes are given selectively: once, few, many, or a class where the clone is expanded.

TRBV11-2	NA	TRBJ1-4	ASSQGTGRGEKLF
TRBV4-1	NA	TRBJ2-7	ASSPRLAEEQY
TRBV5-4	NA	TRBJ1-2	ASSPRGGFTNYGYT
TRBV4-1	NA	TRBJ1-1	ASSQHSGTEAF
TRBV28	NA	TRBJ1-5	ASSPDSNQPQH
TRBV6-5	many	TRBJ1-5	ASSPRNSGGQPQH
TRBV2	NA	TRBJ1-5	ASRRDRAGDQPQH
TRBV2	once	TRBJ2-5	ASSQDGDPIMAQY
TRBV7-8	NA	TRBJ2-1	ASSFSGGRTQRDEQF
TRBV27	few	TRBJ1-5	ASSQTGGSQPQH
TRBV9	NA	TRBJ1-2	ASSVAPGTGGDYGYT
TRBV5-6	NA	TRBJ2-1	ASARTSGRNEQF
TRBV4-2	once	TRBJ1-4	ASSQERVDEKLF
TRBV27	NA	TRBJ2-7	ASSPLDHSYEQY
TRBV28	NA	TRBJ2-7	ASWDRTFSIYEQY
TRBV5-4	NA	TRBJ2-3	ASNIGSDTDTQY
TRBV11-2	many	TRBJ1-5	ASSLYVGANQPQH
TRBV10-3	NA	TRBJ1-2	AISQPPNYGYT
TRBV18	NA	TRBJ1-3	ASNRQGNTIY
TRBV30	few	TRBJ1-6	AWSPGLDSPLH
TRBV5-1	NA	TRBJ1-2	ASSRAGNYGYT
TRBV7-2	NA	TRBJ2-1	ASSPSGSYNEQF
TRBV2	NA	TRBJ2-2	ASRDPSNTGELF
TRBV5-1	once	TRBJ2-2	ASSQRGRNTGELF
TRBV19	NA	TRBJ1-2	ASSVLGASGYT